What follows are 31 T cell receptor beta chains derived from one specimen sequenced in a study of post-analysis software for immune sequencing data. Prepared TCR beta cDNA libraries contained unique molecular identifiers. MiXCR was run by TCRdb on the PCR reads, yielding one entry per CDR3 protein. The sample includes approximately 160,000 distinct CDR3 sequences, about 30% of them seen just once. The antigens for these receptors are not known. The study, taken as a whole, reports: Roughly five TRBV segments were more frequent in patients than controls; TRBV5-6, TRBV5-1 and TRBV20-1 belonged to this group.

The sample comprised blood. These receptors were obtained from a girl aged 10 to 17 with multiple sclerosis.

This chain uses TRBV28 with TRBJ1-2; D is possibly TRBD1 (5 bases). Trimming took 1 base from V and 1 from J, leaving 10 bases between them. Germline CDR1 MDHEN, CDR2 SYDVKM. The CDR3 runs to 15 residues. CDR3 in amino acids: CASSLSRQINYGYTF. The DNA for the CDR3 is TGTGCCAGCAGTTTATCACGACAGATTAACTATGGCTACACCTTC.

The V call is TRBV5-1, the J call TRBJ2-1; TRBD2 matches 13 bases. Trimming cost V 9 bases and J 6 bases; bases outside gene matches: 15. CDR3 length: 17 amino acids. Per germline, CDR1 SGHRS and CDR2 YFSETQ. The CDR3, as DNA: TGCGCCACCTCCCGGACTAGCGGGGGCCTCCTCCTCAATGAGCAGTTCTTC. Protein: CATSRTSGGLLLNEQFF.

As for this clonotype: Its ends do not fully match the called genes, so a read error is possible. The gene calls are TRBV12-3 or TRBV12-4 and TRBJ2-1, with D perhaps TRBD1 or TRBD2 (5 bases each). This CDR3 contains 12 residues. The CDR3 bases are TGTGCCGGCAGTTTGAGGGGAAATGAGCAGTTCTTC. It codes for CAGSLRGNEQFF.

This clonotype occurred many times. The gene calls are TRBV29-1 and TRBJ2-5, with TRBD2 matching 13 bases. Trimming removed 6 bases from V and 4 bases from J; junction bases left unmatched: 17. The V gene's germline CDR1 is SQVTM and CDR2 ANQGSEA. The CDR3 consists of 18 residues. The CDR3 DNA reads as TGCAGCGTGCACCGGGTCGGACTAGCGGGAGACCTATCAGAGACCCAGTACTTC. It encodes CSVHRVGLAGDLSETQYF.

This clonotype was observed a handful of times. The chain links TRBV27 to TRBJ1-1; possibly TRBD1 for D (5 bases). The germline gives CDR1 MNHEY, CDR2 SMNVEV (reference sequence). V lost 6 bases and J lost 1, with 18 bases in between. This CDR3 contains 16 residues. The DNA of the CDR3 is TGTGCCAGCAGCCCTCGGGGCCGGGACGGGAACACTGAAGCTTTCTTT. Translated: CASSPRGRDGNTEAFF.

This clonotype has at least ten counts. The rearrangement uses TRBV29-1 and TRBJ2-1; a weak D match, TRBD2 (6 bases). The CDR3 is made up of 14 amino acids. With 4 bases removed from V and 5 bases from J, the gap between germline ends came to 15 bases. The germline V gene encodes CDR1 SQVTM and CDR2 ANQGSEA. CDR3 coding DNA: TGCAGCGTTGCCGTGACTAGTATCAACAATGAGCAGTTCTTC. Translation: CSVAVTSINNEQFF.

This clonotype has just a few counts. The chain recombines TRBV5-1 with TRBJ1-2; D might be TRBD1 (6 bases). The CDR3 totals 18 residues. The ends were cut back, 2 bases at V and 0 bases at J, with 20 bases in the middle. CDR1 and CDR2 (germline): SGHRS, YFSETQ. In DNA form, the CDR3 reads TGCGCCAGCAGCTTAGGGGGGCGCAAGGCGGGGGCTAACTATGGCTACACCTTC. It encodes CASSLGGRKAGANYGYTF.

V is TRBV6-2 or TRBV6-3 and J is TRBJ1-2, with 7 bases aligning to TRBD1. J gave up 7 bases and V 4 bases, and 9 bases lay outside the gene matches. The CDR3 consists of 14 residues. Germline CDR1 is MNHEY and CDR2 is SVGEGT. The CDR3 reads CASSSRQGRGGYTF. CDR3 bases: TGTGCCAGCAGTTCTCGACAGGGCAGAGGTGGCTACACCTTC.

The gene calls are TRBV12-3 or TRBV12-4 and TRBJ2-7, with 7 bases lining up with TRBD1. The trim removed 6 bases at V and 5 bases at J, leaving 7 bases unmatched. The CDR3 has 13 residues. The CDR3 nucleotides are TGTGCCAGCAGCAAGAAACAGGGGCACGAGCAGTACTTC. Its translation is CASSKKQGHEQYF.

This clonotype showed up many times. The chain joins TRBV7-8 to TRBJ2-1; no definite D call. V shed 2 bases and J shed 6 bases, with 8 bases lying between them. The CDR3 covers 13 residues. The germline CDR1 and CDR2 sequences are SGHVS and FQNEAQ. CDR3 sequence: CASSLLRSNEQFF. The CDR3 nucleotides are TGTGCCAGCAGCTTACTGCGGAGCAATGAGCAGTTCTTC.

This clonotype was counted at least ten times. The rearrangement joins TRBV7-6 to TRBJ1-1, with D uncertain. CDR3 length: 13 residues. Trimming took 8 bases from V and 2 from J, leaving 12 bases between them. CDR1 and CDR2 from the germline V gene are SGHVS and FNYEAQ. CDR3 protein: CASSPQTNTEAFF. CDR3 DNA: TGTGCCAGCTCCCCCCAGACCAACACTGAAGCTTTCTTT.

In this sample, this clonotype turned up a few times. The chain employs TRBV11-2 and TRBJ2-1, with 11 nucleotides matching TRBD1. Per germline, CDR1 SGHAT and CDR2 FQNNGV. The CDR3 contains 12 residues. V lost 4 bases to trimming and J lost 11 bases; unmatched junction nucleotides: 1. CDR3 residues: CASSWDRGKQFF. The CDR3 DNA reads TGTGCCAGCAGCTGGGACAGGGGGAAGCAGTTCTTC.

The rearrangement uses TRBV4-1 and TRBJ2-7, with 8 bases fitting TRBD1. The CDR3 extends over 15 amino acids. V was pared by 3 bases and J by 0 bases, with 4 bases of the junction left unmatched. Germline loops: CDR1 MGHRA, CDR2 YSYEKL. The CDR3 reads CASSQGQASSYEQYF. As DNA, the CDR3 is TGCGCCAGCAGCCAGGGACAGGCAAGCTCCTACGAGCAGTACTTC.

This sequence joins TRBV12-3 or TRBV12-4 and TRBJ2-1, with a tentative D call TRBD2 (5 bases). The end of the DNA aligns better with TRBJ2-7, so the J call may be wrong. The CDR3 spans 14 residues. In DNA, the CDR3 is TGTGCCAGCAGTTTTGGTAGCGTTAACAATGAGCAGTACTTC. It is translated as CASSFGSVNNEQYF.

As regards this clonotype: This may be a read error, as it is one base from a much larger clone. The chain carries TRBV7-8 and TRBJ2-7; D possibly corresponds to TRBD1 (6 bases). The CDR3 totals 15 residues. Trimming stripped 3 bases from V and 7 bases from J, with 19 bases between. Germline assignment: CDR1 SGHVS and CDR2 FQNEAQ. CDR3 protein: CASSFPPGVYNEQYF. The CDR3 DNA follows: TGTGCCAGCAGCTTCCCACCAGGGGTCTACAATGAGCAGTACTTC.

Of note for this clonotype: A clone one base away is much larger, so this may be a read error. V usage is TRBV5-1 and J usage is TRBJ1-1, with D perhaps matching TRBD1 (6 bases). There are 16 residues in the CDR3. Germline lookup yields CDR1 SGHRS and CDR2 YFSETQ. V was pared by 4 bases and J by 4 bases, with 20 bases between. DNA of the CDR3: TGCGCCAGCAGCCTGGGGGGGCAGAGTTTCGGCACTGAAGCTTTCTTT. Its protein product is CASSLGGQSFGTEAFF.

This clonotype appeared many times. CDR3 region: CASSRGGSGGNEQFF. In DNA, the CDR3 is TGTGCCAGCAGCCGCGGTGGTAGCGGGGGCAATGAGCAGTTCTTC. This chain uses TRBV7-2 with TRBJ2-1; 9 nucleotides agree with TRBD2. V gave up 5 bases and J gave up 6 bases; unmatched junction bases: 8. CDR1 is SGHTA, CDR2 FQGNSA, per germline. The CDR3 runs 15 residues.

At least ten counts were recorded for this clonotype. The V gene is TRBV5-1, the J gene TRBJ2-1; perhaps TRBD2 as D (6 bases). The germline V gene has CDR1 SGHRS and CDR2 YFSETQ. Trimming stripped 2 bases from V and 8 bases from J, with 14 bases between. This CDR3 spans 14 amino acids. The CDR3 nucleotides are TGCGCCAGCAGCTTCGGTTCGCGGGAACATGAGCAGTTCTTC. It translates to CASSFGSREHEQFF. The full variable domain, with the rest looked up from reference TRBV5-1 and TRBJ2-1, is KAGVTQTPRYLIKTRGQQVTLSCSPISGHRSVSWYQQTPGQGLQFLFEYFSETQRNKGNFPGRFSGRQFSNSRSEMNVSTLELGDSALYLCASSFGSREHEQFFGPGTRLTVL.

This chain joins TRBV20-1 and TRBJ2-7, with TRBD2 matching 7 bases. This CDR3 comprises 15 residues. Germline assignment: CDR1 DFQATT and CDR2 SNEGSKA (reference sequence). J gave up 5 bases and V 0 bases, and 10 bases lay outside the gene matches. CDR3 amino acids: CSARDGGGSGHEQYF. The DNA for the CDR3 is TGCAGTGCTAGAGATGGGGGAGGGAGTGGCCACGAGCAGTACTTC.

The chain is built from TRBV7-2 and TRBJ1-2; 9 bases line up with TRBD1. Looked up from germline, CDR1 is SGHTA and CDR2 is FQGNSA. The CDR3 loop spans 14 amino acids. After removal of 5 bases from V and 3 bases from J, the junction contained 4 bases not matched to a gene. Written as DNA, the CDR3 is TGTGCCAGCAGCGTACAGGGGGCTGACTATGGCTACACCTTC. Its translation: CASSVQGADYGYTF. Together with reference TRBV7-2 and TRBJ1-2, the CDR3 gives the full variable domain: GAGVSQSPSNKVTEKGKDVELRCDPISGHTALYWYRQSLGQGLEFLIYFQGNSAPDKSGLPSDRFSAERTGGSVSTLTIQRTQQEDSAVYLCASSVQGADYGYTFGSGTRLTVV.

The genes are TRBV24-1 and TRBJ2-5, with a tentative D call TRBD1 (6 bases). In germline, CDR1 is KGHDR, CDR2 SFDVKD. V was pared by 7 bases and J by 3 bases, with 11 bases between. The CDR3 sequence is 13 residues long. CDR3 loop: CATSQGSEETQYF. CDR3 DNA: TGTGCCACCAGCCAGGGGAGCGAAGAGACCCAGTACTTC.

In regard to this clonotype: One end of the junction fails to match germline, which may point to a read error. The chain carries TRBV25-1 and TRBJ1-1, with TRBD1 matching 7 bases. CDR1 MGHDK and CDR2 SYGVNS come from the germline V gene. The CDR3 is 14 residues long. The CDR3: CATSDLQGITEAFF. DNA for the CDR3: TGTGCCACCAGTGATTTACAGGGGATCACTGAAGCTTTCTTT.

The chain recombines TRBV25-1 with TRBJ2-7, with D unclear. This CDR3 contains 13 residues. Trimming removed 4 bases from V and 2 bases from J, with 9 bases in between. Germline loops: CDR1 MGHDK, CDR2 SYGVNS. CDR3 amino acids: CASSVPSTYEQYF. The CDR3 DNA sequence: TGTGCCAGCAGTGTACCCTCTACCTACGAGCAGTACTTC.

This clonotype was seen only a few times. Just one base apart from a much larger clone, this may be a read error. This CDR3 is CASTSSGLGTINEQYF. CDR3 DNA: TGTGCCAGCACCTCGTCGGGACTAGGTACCATAAATGAGCAGTACTTC. The rearrangement joins TRBV12-3 or TRBV12-4 to TRBJ2-5; TRBD2 agrees at 8 bases. With V trimmed by 7 bases and J by 11 bases, 21 bases remained unmatched. The CDR3 has 16 residues.

This clonotype was counted ten times or more. This sequence joins TRBV5-1 and TRBJ2-7, with D perhaps matching TRBD2 (6 bases). V was pared by 3 bases and J by 4 bases, with 8 bases between. This CDR3 is built from 12 residues. Germline V CDR1 and CDR2: SGHRS, YFSETQ. The CDR3 is CASSSRGYEQYF. The CDR3, as DNA: TGCGCCAGCAGCTCCCGGGGGTACGAGCAGTACTTC.

The CDR3 coding sequence is TGTGCCAGCAGCCGCACCGCGGGGGAAGAGACTGAAGCTTTCTTT. This encodes CASSRTAGEETEAFF. The chain links TRBV7-9 to TRBJ1-1; possibly TRBD1 for D (5 bases). CDR1 is SEHNR, CDR2 FQNEAQ, per germline (reference sequence). The CDR3 length is 15 residues. The V end was cut by 5 bases, the J end by 5 bases, with 18 bases between.

A word on this clonotype: At one end, the junction sequence differs from germline, possibly due to a read error. The chain employs TRBV4-1 and TRBJ1-1; D is unresolved. Germline V gives CDR1 MGHRA, CDR2 YSYEKL. This CDR3 contains 19 residues. CDR3 nucleotides: TGCGCCAGCAGCCAAGAGCCCCCTGAGTCGGTGGCCTCGAACACTGTAGCTTTCTTT. Translating it yields CASSQEPPESVASNTVAFF.

This clonotype occurred many times. J is TRBJ1-2 and V is TRBV29-1; tentative D call: TRBD1 (6 bases). V was trimmed by 7 bases and J by 1 base, leaving 10 bases between them. There are 12 residues in the CDR3. CDR1 is SQVTM and CDR2 is ANQGSEA in the germline V gene. CDR3 protein: CSAGQFNYGYTF. Here the CDR3 DNA reads TGCAGCGCTGGACAGTTTAACTATGGCTACACCTTC.

This clonotype was observed at least ten times. The chain combines TRBV7-9 with TRBJ2-7; D call uncertain. Between the trimmed V and J ends, which lost 7 bases and 3 bases, there was a span of 7 bases. CDR1 and CDR2 from the germline V gene are SEHNR and FQNEAQ (reference sequence). This CDR3 is built from 11 residues. This chain's CDR3 is CASNSGYEQYF. In DNA form, the CDR3 reads TGTGCCAGCAACTCGGGCTACGAGCAGTACTTC.

The chain combines TRBV27 with TRBJ2-2; D might be TRBD2 (6 bases). Germline CDR1 reads MNHEY; CDR2 reads SMNVEV (reference sequence). Trimming pared 4 bases from V and 0 bases from J, leaving 18 bases between. The CDR3 runs 18 residues. CDR3 amino acids: CASSSYMSSEPNTGELFF. The CDR3 bases are TGTGCCAGCAGTTCTTATATGTCTAGCGAACCGAACACCGGGGAGCTGTTTTTT.

V is TRBV6-1 and J is TRBJ1-4; D possibly corresponds to TRBD1 (6 bases). Germline-derived CDR1 and CDR2 are MNHNS and SASEGT. The CDR3 extends over 15 amino acids. V was trimmed by 8 bases and J by 12 bases, leaving 25 bases between them. CDR3 DNA: TGTGCCAGCCGAGGATCTTTGGACAGTCGGGCGGAACTGTTTTTT. As protein: CASRGSLDSRAELFF.